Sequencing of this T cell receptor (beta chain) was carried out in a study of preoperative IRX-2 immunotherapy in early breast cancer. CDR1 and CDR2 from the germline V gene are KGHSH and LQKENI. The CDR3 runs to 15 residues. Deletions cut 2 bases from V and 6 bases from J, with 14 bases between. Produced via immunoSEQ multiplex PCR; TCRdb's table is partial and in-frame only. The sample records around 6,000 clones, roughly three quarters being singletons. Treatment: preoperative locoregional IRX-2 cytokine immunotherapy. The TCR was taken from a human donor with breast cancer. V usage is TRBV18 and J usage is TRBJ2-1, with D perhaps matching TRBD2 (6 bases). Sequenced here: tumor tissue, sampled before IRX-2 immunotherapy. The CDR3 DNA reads TGTGCCAGCTCACCATCCGCGGGGCTGGCCAATGAGCAGTTCTTC. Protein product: CASSPSAGLANEQFF.